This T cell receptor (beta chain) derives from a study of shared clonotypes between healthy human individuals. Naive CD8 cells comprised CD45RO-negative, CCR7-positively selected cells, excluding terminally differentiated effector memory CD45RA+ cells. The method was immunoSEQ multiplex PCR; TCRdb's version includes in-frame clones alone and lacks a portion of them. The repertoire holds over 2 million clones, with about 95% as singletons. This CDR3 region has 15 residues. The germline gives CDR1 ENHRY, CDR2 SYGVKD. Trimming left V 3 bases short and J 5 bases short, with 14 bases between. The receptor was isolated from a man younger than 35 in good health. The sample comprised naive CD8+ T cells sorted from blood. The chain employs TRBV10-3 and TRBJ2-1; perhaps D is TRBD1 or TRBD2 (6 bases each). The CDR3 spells CAISERGETDNEQFF. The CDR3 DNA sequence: TGTGCCATCAGTGAAAGGGGGGAGACCGACAATGAGCAGTTCTTC.